These 17 T cell receptor beta chains came from one sample sequenced in a study of shared T cell receptors in the human thymus (dated by TCRdb to the early 2020s). Library preparation employed the immunoSEQ multiplex PCR assay. The clones in this table, taken by TCRdb from immuneACCESS, are in-frame only. Not every clone is retained; where verified, under half of the shortfall comes from an unresolved V gene, and the cause of the rest is unknown. The sample table records about 660,000 clones; approximately 90% of these occur just once. 0.008% to 0.011% of the sample is held by the ten biggest clonotypes. Another study also made use of these data, one on human thymus T cells.

Material for sequencing was thymocytes. These receptors all stem from a boy under two years old with a congenital heart defect. Donor details come from another sample of the same person, matched by shared clones.

V gene TRBV2 combines with J gene TRBJ2-1, with 10 bases aligning to TRBD2. V lost 6 bases and J lost 8; bases outside the gene matches: 10. CDR1 is SNHLY and CDR2 is FYNNEI in the germline V gene. The CDR3 contains 15 residues. CDR3 amino acids: CASSVTSGTSHEQFF. The CDR3 coding sequence is TGTGCCAGCAGCGTAACTAGCGGGACATCCCATGAGCAGTTCTTC.

The chain couples TRBV19 to TRBJ2-3, with TRBD2 matching over 7 bases. V lost 7 bases, J lost 3 bases, and 10 bases stayed unmatched. Germline V gene lookup returns CDR1 LNHDA and CDR2 SQIVND (reference sequence). This CDR3 region has 15 residues. The DNA of the CDR3 is TGTGCCAGTACTGGCGGCGGGAGTTTGACAGATACGCAGTATTTT. This sequence encodes CASTGGGSLTDTQYF.

The chain has TRBV27 and TRBJ1-3, with D unresolved. V lost 4 bases and J 2 bases, leaving 15 bases between the germline ends. This CDR3 spans 16 amino acids. Germline V CDR1 and CDR2: MNHEY, SMNVEV (reference sequence). The DNA of the CDR3 is TGTGCCAGCAGTTCGAGGGTAGGAGGCGCTGGAAACACCATATATTTT. Protein product: CASSSRVGGAGNTIYF.

The V call is TRBV27, the J call TRBJ1-2; possible D gene TRBD1, 5 bases. The CDR3 length is 13 residues. The V gene lost 0 bases and the J gene lost 6 bases, with 8 bases spanning the gap. Germline V gene lookup returns CDR1 MNHEY and CDR2 SMNVEV (reference sequence). CDR3 bases: TGTGCCAGCAGTTTATCGTCCAGGGATGGCTACACCTTC. Translation: CASSLSSRDGYTF.

The chain combines TRBV27 with TRBJ2-7; 11 bases map to TRBD1. The CDR3 runs to 15 residues. Trimming removed 5 bases from V and 4 bases from J; junction bases left unmatched: 7. Germline CDR1 reads MNHEY; CDR2 reads SMNVEV (reference sequence). For the CDR3, the DNA is TGTGCCAGCAGTCGGGACAGGGGGGAGTCGTACGAGCAGTACTTC. Translated, it gives CASSRDRGESYEQYF.

The V and J genes are TRBV5-1 and TRBJ2-7; TRBD2 is a possible D gene (5 bases). The CDR3 extends over 12 amino acids. The V gene's germline CDR1 is SGHRS and CDR2 YFSETQ. V was cut by 4 bases and J by 4 bases, with 9 bases left in between. CDR3 nucleotide sequence: TGCGCCAGCAGCAGGACTCCTTACGAGCAGTACTTC. Protein sequence: CASSRTPYEQYF.

A note on this clone: The same CDR3 is also encoded by other DNA sequences in this sample. The V call is TRBV20-1, the J call TRBJ2-3; D is unclear. The CDR3 covers 10 residues. With 3 bases removed from V and 8 bases from J, the gap between germline ends came to 6 bases. Germline CDR1 reads DFQATT; CDR2 reads SNEGSKA (reference sequence). The CDR3 DNA reads TGCAGTGCTAGTGGAGTTACGCAGTATTTT. This sequence encodes CSASGVTQYF.

The CDR3 sequence is CASSEPYRGLEKVNEQYF. The CDR3, as DNA: TGTGCCAGCAGTGAACCCTACAGGGGGCTAGAGAAGGTCAACGAGCAGTACTTC. The chain joins TRBV6-1 to TRBJ2-7, with 9 bases lining up with TRBD1. The length of the CDR3 is 18 residues. The ends lost 2 bases at V and 5 bases at J; junction bases unmatched: 16. Germline lookup yields CDR1 MNHNS and CDR2 SASEGT.

The chain has TRBV5-6 and TRBJ2-7, with D maybe TRBD2 (6 bases). This CDR3 region has 15 residues. Germline V gives CDR1 SGHDT, CDR2 YYEEEE. V was clipped by 2 bases and J by 0 bases, with 12 bases between them. In nucleotides, the CDR3 is TGTGCCAGCAGCTTTGGGACTGAGAGCTCCTACGAGCAGTACTTC. Its translation: CASSFGTESSYEQYF.

The chain recombines TRBV7-2 with TRBJ2-1, with 8 bases identical to TRBD2. Germline CDR1 and CDR2: SGHTA and FQGNSA. CDR3 size: 17 residues. The V gene end was trimmed by 7 bases and the J gene end by 5 bases; junction bases not matched to a gene: 16. The CDR3 coding sequence is TGTGCCAGCATCCAGAGGGAGACTAGCGTTTCGAACAATGAGCAGTTCTTC. Encoded protein: CASIQRETSVSNNEQFF.

This chain joins TRBV12-5 and TRBJ2-1, with unresolved D. The CDR3 is made up of 16 amino acids. Trimming left V 2 bases short and J 5 bases short, with 16 bases between. The V gene's germline CDR1 is LGHNT and CDR2 FRNRAP. The DNA of the CDR3 is TGTGCTAGTGGTTTGTCCGACACGCAACTTAACAATGAGCAGTTCTTC. It codes for CASGLSDTQLNNEQFF.

The genes are TRBV5-6 and TRBJ2-7, with 11 bases aligning to TRBD2. This CDR3 spans 18 amino acids. V was pared by 2 bases and J by 4 bases, with 14 bases of the junction left unmatched. Germline CDR1 is SGHDT and CDR2 is YYEEEE. The CDR3 loop reads CASSFPDTSGRFTYEQYF. CDR3 DNA sequence: TGTGCCAGCAGCTTTCCGGACACTAGCGGGAGATTCACATACGAGCAGTACTTC.

About this clone itself: An end of the junction does not agree with germline; a read error may underlie this. The chain joins TRBV7-7 to TRBJ2-7; TRBD1 matches at 7 bases. Germline V gene data show CDR1 as SSHAT and CDR2 as FNYEAQ (reference sequence). The CDR3 runs 15 residues. This chain's CDR3 is CASSGGQERNYEQYF. Here the CDR3 DNA reads TGTGCTAGCAGCGGAGGACAGGAGAGGAACTACGAGCAGTACTTC. Full variable domain (outside the CDR3, taken from reference TRBV7-7 and TRBJ2-7): GAGVSQSPRYKVTKRGQDVTLRCDPISSHATLYWYQQALGQGPEFLTYFNYEAQPDKSGLPSDRFSAERPEGSISTLTIQRTEQRDSAMYRCASSGGQERNYEQYFGPGTRLTVT.

This clone was observed once. V and J are TRBV30 and TRBJ2-3; weak D call: TRBD2 (6 bases). Germline V gene lookup returns CDR1 GTSNPN and CDR2 SVGIG (reference sequence). CDR3 size: 15 residues. V lost 2 bases, J lost 2 bases, and 14 bases lay in between. For the CDR3, the DNA is TGTGCCTGGAGTAACGGAGGGCCCCCCACAGATACGCAGTATTTT. Its protein product is CAWSNGGPPTDTQYF.

This clone was recorded only once. The rearrangement links TRBV5-6 to TRBJ2-3, with D tentatively TRBD1 (6 bases). Trimming stripped 0 bases from V and 1 base from J, with 9 bases between. There are 15 residues in the CDR3. Germline CDR1 and CDR2: SGHDT and YYEEEE. CDR3 protein: CASSLVKGGTDTQYF. The CDR3 DNA is TGTGCCAGCAGCTTGGTAAAGGGGGGCACAGATACGCAGTATTTT.

The rearrangement uses TRBV28 and TRBJ2-3; 8 positions agree with TRBD1. Unmatched junction bases numbered 14, after V lost 8 bases and J lost 1 base. Germline V gene sequence: CDR1 MDHEN, CDR2 SYDVKM. This CDR3 contains 17 residues. The CDR3 reads CASVGQGAVSCTDTQYF. CDR3 in DNA: TGTGCCAGCGTCGGGCAGGGGGCGGTATCATGCACAGATACGCAGTATTTT.

This sequence joins TRBV27 and TRBJ2-3; TRBD2 agrees at 9 bases. The CDR3 is 15 amino acids. Unmatched junction bases numbered 6, after V lost 3 bases and J lost 5 bases. The germline CDR1 and CDR2 sequences are MNHEY and SMNVEV (reference sequence). In nucleotides, the CDR3 is TGTGCCAGCAGTTTGTGGCGGGAGGGCGGAGATACGCAGTATTTT. Protein sequence: CASSLWREGGDTQYF.